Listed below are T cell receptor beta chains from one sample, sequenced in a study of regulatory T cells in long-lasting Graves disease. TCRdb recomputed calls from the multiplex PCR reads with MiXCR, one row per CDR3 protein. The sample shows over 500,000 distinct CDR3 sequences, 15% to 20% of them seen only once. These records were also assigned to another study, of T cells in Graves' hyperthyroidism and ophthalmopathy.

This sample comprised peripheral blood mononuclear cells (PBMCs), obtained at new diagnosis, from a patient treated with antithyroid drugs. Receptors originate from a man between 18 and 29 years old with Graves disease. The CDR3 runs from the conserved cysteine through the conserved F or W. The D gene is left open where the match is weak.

cdr3_aa: CAWSVEYTLDFSGANVLTF
v_call: TRBV30
d_call: -
j_call: TRBJ2-6

cdr3_aa: CASNWAMNTEAFF
v_call: TRBV5-5
d_call: -
j_call: TRBJ1-1

cdr3_aa: CAWNMNTEAFF
v_call: TRBV30
d_call: -
j_call: TRBJ1-1

cdr3_aa: CASRLDREGNIQYF
v_call: TRBV6-1
d_call: TRBD1
j_call: TRBJ2-4

cdr3_aa: CASSNTGRYEQYF
v_call: TRBV5-1
d_call: -
j_call: TRBJ2-7

cdr3_aa: CASSVDRANTEAFF
v_call: TRBV9
d_call: -
j_call: TRBJ1-1

cdr3_aa: CSARDRIAATDTQYF
v_call: TRBV20-1
d_call: -
j_call: TRBJ2-3

cdr3_aa: CASSLVGSGELFF
v_call: TRBV5-1
d_call: -
j_call: TRBJ2-2

cdr3_aa: CASSLYGEPYGYTF
v_call: TRBV5-8
d_call: -
j_call: TRBJ1-2

cdr3_aa: CSARESGSRAGYF
v_call: TRBV20-1
d_call: TRBD2
j_call: TRBJ2-3

cdr3_aa: CASSRTGEVRYGYTF
v_call: TRBV3-1
d_call: TRBD1
j_call: TRBJ1-2

cdr3_aa: CASSLGRSSYNSPLHF
v_call: TRBV5-4
d_call: -
j_call: TRBJ1-6

cdr3_aa: CASSQGASGQTGELFF
v_call: TRBV3-1
d_call: TRBD2
j_call: TRBJ2-2

cdr3_aa: CASSLDTVKYNEQFF
v_call: TRBV10-1
d_call: -
j_call: TRBJ2-1

cdr3_aa: CASSLGLAGVEQFF
v_call: TRBV12-3/TRBV12-4
d_call: TRBD2
j_call: TRBJ2-1

cdr3_aa: CSALPGGTSGRYEQFF
v_call: TRBV20-1
d_call: TRBD2
j_call: TRBJ2-1

cdr3_aa: CASRGLAGSNEQFF
v_call: TRBV10-1
d_call: TRBD2
j_call: TRBJ2-1

cdr3_aa: CAALRQSYTF
v_call: TRBV30
d_call: -
j_call: TRBJ1-2

cdr3_aa: CASSRTWTGTGTGELFF
v_call: TRBV7-9
d_call: TRBD1
j_call: TRBJ2-2

cdr3_aa: CASSPDRGFSIGDTGELFF
v_call: TRBV11-1
d_call: TRBD1
j_call: TRBJ2-2

cdr3_aa: CASSSQGGVEQYF
v_call: TRBV12-3/TRBV12-4
d_call: -
j_call: TRBJ2-7

cdr3_aa: CASSIQGQSPYEQYF
v_call: TRBV7-9
d_call: TRBD1
j_call: TRBJ2-7

cdr3_aa: CASSLEALAGAGELFF
v_call: TRBV12-3/TRBV12-4
d_call: TRBD2
j_call: TRBJ2-2

cdr3_aa: CASSGNRGFANYGYTF
v_call: TRBV12-3/TRBV12-4
d_call: TRBD1
j_call: TRBJ1-2

cdr3_aa: CASSRGQGTGELFF
v_call: TRBV12-3/TRBV12-4
d_call: TRBD1
j_call: TRBJ2-2

cdr3_aa: CSARQDNNSPLHF
v_call: TRBV29-1
d_call: -
j_call: TRBJ1-6

cdr3_aa: CASILAGMENTIYF
v_call: TRBV28
d_call: -
j_call: TRBJ1-3

cdr3_aa: CSAGGTYEQYF
v_call: TRBV20-1
d_call: -
j_call: TRBJ2-7

cdr3_aa: CASTGGPENEQFF
v_call: TRBV6-1
d_call: -
j_call: TRBJ2-1

cdr3_aa: CASSLGPPRTGNTIYF
v_call: TRBV5-1
d_call: -
j_call: TRBJ1-3

cdr3_aa: CASSFLNLDEQYF
v_call: TRBV28
d_call: -
j_call: TRBJ2-7

cdr3_aa: CASAPGAGEFYEQYF
v_call: TRBV6-2/TRBV6-3
d_call: -
j_call: TRBJ2-7

cdr3_aa: CASSRINQPQHF
v_call: TRBV28
d_call: -
j_call: TRBJ1-5

cdr3_aa: CASSALGQGDYEQYF
v_call: TRBV5-6
d_call: TRBD1
j_call: TRBJ2-7

cdr3_aa: CATKPLPGNNEQFF
v_call: TRBV15
d_call: -
j_call: TRBJ2-1

cdr3_aa: CASSPPGGALHF
v_call: TRBV27
d_call: -
j_call: TRBJ1-6

cdr3_aa: CASSPSGRENTEAFF
v_call: TRBV3-1
d_call: -
j_call: TRBJ1-1

cdr3_aa: CASSDGAGDTDTQYF
v_call: TRBV6-4
d_call: TRBD2
j_call: TRBJ2-3

cdr3_aa: CKASRGHGQFF
v_call: TRBV29-1
d_call: -
j_call: TRBJ2-1

cdr3_aa: CATQFGGRETQYF
v_call: TRBV28
d_call: -
j_call: TRBJ2-5

cdr3_aa: CASTPRGSQPQHF
v_call: TRBV19
d_call: -
j_call: TRBJ1-5

cdr3_aa: CASSTRTSVGVSSTDTQYF
v_call: TRBV28
d_call: TRBD2
j_call: TRBJ2-3

cdr3_aa: CASSLGRRASGANVLTF
v_call: TRBV12-3/TRBV12-4
d_call: -
j_call: TRBJ2-6

cdr3_aa: CASSAVRGSYNEQFF
v_call: TRBV14
d_call: -
j_call: TRBJ2-1

cdr3_aa: CSAASLWASGNVNTQYF
v_call: TRBV20-1
d_call: TRBD2
j_call: TRBJ2-3

cdr3_aa: CASSSGQSHEKLFF
v_call: TRBV7-9
d_call: -
j_call: TRBJ1-4

cdr3_aa: CASSESRNTEAFF
v_call: TRBV6-2/TRBV6-3
d_call: -
j_call: TRBJ1-1

cdr3_aa: CASSVVGTSAYNEQFF
v_call: TRBV9
d_call: TRBD2
j_call: TRBJ2-1

cdr3_aa: CASSSTGRTSTDTQYF
v_call: TRBV5-1
d_call: -
j_call: TRBJ2-3

cdr3_aa: CSGQAYEQYF
v_call: TRBV20-1
d_call: -
j_call: TRBJ2-7

cdr3_aa: CSARSADRRPQYF
v_call: TRBV20-1
d_call: -
j_call: TRBJ2-5

cdr3_aa: CASSLTDGNSPLHF
v_call: TRBV11-2
d_call: -
j_call: TRBJ1-6

cdr3_aa: CASSHVWDRESYSNQPQHF
v_call: TRBV28
d_call: TRBD1
j_call: TRBJ1-5

cdr3_aa: CASNARGDSYEQYF
v_call: TRBV6-1
d_call: TRBD2
j_call: TRBJ2-7